This T cell receptor beta chain is from a study of a mutant IDH1 vaccine in newly diagnosed glioma. Study information: Initiation of the vaccine course occurred 4-6 weeks after radiotherapy alone, or alongside temozolomide cycles. Standard pretreatment was either radiotherapy, temozolomide, or, for most, radiochemotherapy with temozolomide.

The time point denotes: week 11, during vaccination. Mutant IDH1 20-mer peptide, at 300 ug, made up each vaccine dose, with topical imiquimod. Sequencing was performed with immunoSEQ multiplex PCR; in TCRdb, only in-frame clones are kept and a portion is missing. The sample holds about 21,000 clones, approximately 89% seen once. The J segment lost 0 bases and the V segment lost 3 bases, leaving 5 bases of the junction unmatched. Germline assignment: CDR1 SGHRS and CDR2 YFSETQ. The CDR3 is 17 amino acids. Comments on this clone: Its specificity is not known.

The clonotype comes from a woman between 40 and 55 years old with glioma. Specimen: PBMCs, collected from a glioma patient whose treatment included an IDH1 peptide vaccine. The rearrangement links TRBV5-1 to TRBJ2-7; 14 bases align to TRBD2. The CDR3 DNA sequence: TGCGCCAGCAGCTCCCGGACTAGCGGGGGGAGCTCCTACGAGCAGTACTTC. The encoded protein is CASSSRTSGGSSYEQYF.